The next 25 T cell receptor beta chains were all read from a single sample in a study of blood T cell repertoires in COVID-19. Generated by immunoSEQ multiplex PCR, the TCRdb table keeps only in-frame clones and is missing some. Here the sample spans 120,000 or so clones, roughly 85% being singletons. The sequenced material came from peripheral blood. The source of these receptors is a human donor in a cohort sampled during active COVID-19.

This sequence joins TRBV6-6 and TRBJ2-1; 7 bases align to TRBD2. The CDR3 loop spans 14 amino acids. Trimming removed 7 bases from V and 8 bases from J; junction bases left unmatched: 11. Germline CDR1 reads MNHNY; CDR2 reads SVGAGI (reference sequence). The CDR3, as DNA: TGTGCCAGCATGCGGGAGAGAGAATTCGATGAGCAGTTCTTC. Translating it yields CASMREREFDEQFF.

The CDR3 DNA reads TGTGCCAGCAGCGTAAAAGGACTAGCGGGAGGGCGATTCCATGAGCAGTTCTTC. It yields the protein CASSVKGLAGGRFHEQFF. V usage is TRBV9 and J usage is TRBJ2-1, with 15 bases fitting TRBD2. The ends lost 1 base at V and 8 bases at J; junction bases unmatched: 10. This CDR3 has 18 amino acids. The V gene's germline CDR1 is SGDLS and CDR2 YYNGEE.

This chain uses TRBV7-9 with TRBJ2-1, with TRBD1 identical over 8 bases. The V gene's germline CDR1 is SEHNR and CDR2 FQNEAQ (reference sequence). This CDR3 has 15 residues. The V segment lost 5 bases and the J segment 8 bases; nucleotides outside the gene matches: 11. DNA for the CDR3: TGTGCCAGCAGCCCCGGTGGACAGGGTGTCGATGAGCAGTTCTTC. Its translation is CASSPGGQGVDEQFF.

The rearrangement links TRBV27 to TRBJ2-1; D perhaps matches TRBD1 (5 bases). The germline gives CDR1 MNHEY, CDR2 SMNVEV (reference sequence). There are 14 residues in the CDR3. The V end lost 2 bases, the J end lost 1 base, and 6 bases lay between the germline ends. The CDR3 bases are TGTGCCAGCAGTTTAACAGGTTCCTACAATGAGCAGTTCTTC. As protein: CASSLTGSYNEQFF.

The chain recombines TRBV5-4 with TRBJ2-7, with TRBD1 identical over 9 bases. Germline V lookup: CDR1 SGHNT, CDR2 YYREEE (reference sequence). Trimming removed 0 bases from V and 2 bases from J; junction bases left unmatched: 3. The CDR3 has 15 residues. The CDR3 region is CASSLAGTGPYEQYF. CDR3 bases: TGTGCCAGCAGCTTGGCTGGGACAGGGCCCTACGAGCAGTACTTC.

The chain recombines TRBV19 with TRBJ1-5; D uncertain. CDR1 LNHDA and CDR2 SQIVND come from the germline V gene (reference sequence). V was pared by 8 bases and J by 7 bases, with 6 bases between. The CDR3 is 10 residues long. CDR3 loop: CASGRQPQHF. In DNA form, the CDR3 reads TGTGCCAGTGGGAGGCAGCCCCAGCATTTT.

This chain connects TRBV7-9 to TRBJ2-6; weak D call: TRBD2 (5 bases). CDR3 length: 16 amino acids. CDR1 is SEHNR, CDR2 FQNEAQ, per germline (reference sequence). V lost 1 base and J lost 4, with 11 bases in between. The chain's CDR3 is CASSLGDPGGANVLTF. CDR3 bases: TGTGCCAGCAGCTTAGGGGATCCGGGGGGGGCCAACGTCCTGACTTTC. The variable domain in full, completed from reference TRBV7-9 and TRBJ2-6, reads DTGVSQNPRHKITKRGQNVTFRCDPISEHNRLYWYRQTLGQGPEFLTYFQNEAQLEKSRLLSDRFSAERPKGSFSTLEIQRTEQGDSAMYLCASSLGDPGGANVLTFGAGSRLTVL.

In its sample, this clone ranks as medium-sized. The chain has TRBV5-4 and TRBJ1-1; D gene ambiguous. Germline CDR1 is SGHNT and CDR2 is YYREEE (reference sequence). This CDR3 comprises 13 residues. The V end lost 4 bases, the J end lost 1 base, and 8 bases lay between the germline ends. The CDR3 region has the DNA TGTGCCAGCAGCCCCGCGGAGAACACTGAAGCTTTCTTT. It codes for CASSPAENTEAFF.

This clone was observed a handful of times. The chain is built from TRBV7-9 and TRBJ1-1; D may be TRBD1 (5 bases). Per germline, CDR1 SEHNR and CDR2 FQNEAQ (reference sequence). CDR3 length equals 15 residues. Trimming took off 5 bases at V and 0 bases at J, with 13 bases between the two ends. The CDR3 nucleotides are TGTGCCAGCAGCCTAATCGGCAGGGTGAACACTGAAGCTTTCTTT. Translated, it gives CASSLIGRVNTEAFF.

This chain uses TRBV5-3 with TRBJ1-1; D may be TRBD1 (6 bases). TRBV5-3 is placed among ORFs of uncertain function. V shed 4 bases and J shed 1 base, with 11 bases lying between them. The CDR3 has 14 amino acids. CDR3 residues: CARSPGQANTEAFF. The CDR3 bases are TGTGCCAGAAGCCCGGGACAAGCGAACACTGAAGCTTTCTTT.

This CDR3 reads CASSLGTGLLGNQPQHF. For the CDR3, the DNA is TGCGCCAGCAGCTTGGGGACAGGCCTCTTGGGCAATCAGCCCCAGCATTTT. The chain uses TRBV5-1 and TRBJ1-5, with TRBD1 matching 7 bases. The CDR3 runs 17 residues. CDR1 is SGHRS, CDR2 YFSETQ, per germline. Losses at the gene ends were 0 bases for V and 2 bases for J; bases not matched to a gene: 8. Full variable domain (remainder filled in from reference TRBV5-1 and TRBJ1-5): KAGVTQTPRYLIKTRGQQVTLSCSPISGHRSVSWYQQTPGQGLQFLFEYFSETQRNKGNFPGRFSGRQFSNSRSEMNVSTLELGDSALYLCASSLGTGLLGNQPQHFGDGTRLSIL.

Here the CDR3 DNA reads TGTGCCAGCAGCCCCAGCCGCCAGAGGACTGAAGCTTTCTTT. It translates to CASSPSRQRTEAFF. The chain uses TRBV3-1 (or the pseudogene TRBV3-2) and TRBJ1-1; D is uncertain. The germline V gene encodes CDR1 LGHDT and CDR2 YNNKEL (reference sequence). V lost 4 bases to trimming and J lost 5 bases, with 14 bases between them. The CDR3 is 14 residues long.

The chain combines TRBV5-1 with TRBJ2-5, with 8 bases fitting TRBD2. Germline loops: CDR1 SGHRS, CDR2 YFSETQ. The V segment lost 7 bases and the J segment 5 bases; nucleotides outside the gene matches: 13. The CDR3 consists of 15 residues. CDR3 sequence reads: CASQSTGGRSETQYF. The CDR3 DNA follows: TGCGCCAGCCAGTCTACGGGCGGGAGGTCGGAGACCCAGTACTTC.

This clone was seen a handful of times. The V call is TRBV5-1, the J call TRBJ1-2; D call uncertain. The CDR3 loop spans 13 amino acids. V shed 0 bases and J shed 9 bases, with 12 bases lying between them. Germline-derived CDR1 and CDR2 are SGHRS and YFSETQ. CDR3 nucleotides: TGCGCCAGCAGCTTGGAGCCGGGAGGAAGCTACACCTTC. Translating it yields CASSLEPGGSYTF.

The chain has TRBV5-4 and TRBJ2-5, with D possibly matching TRBD2 (5 bases). Per germline, CDR1 SGHNT and CDR2 YYREEE (reference sequence). Trimming left V 7 bases short and J 5 bases short, with 15 bases between. The CDR3 covers 13 residues. CDR3 DNA sequence: TGTGCCAGCGGCCTTATAGGGAGTGAGACCCAGTACTTC. The encoded protein is CASGLIGSETQYF.

The chain has TRBV6-5 and TRBJ1-1; 9 nucleotides agree with TRBD1. Trimming cost V 2 bases and J 1 base; bases outside gene matches: 2. Germline values: CDR1 MNHEY, CDR2 SVGAGI. The CDR3 spans 15 residues. The CDR3 DNA follows: TGTGCCAGCAGTTACCAGGGACAGGGGAACACTGAAGCTTTCTTT. Translated: CASSYQGQGNTEAFF.

V and J are TRBV5-1 and TRBJ2-3, with 10 bases lining up with TRBD2. The V and J ends lost 4 bases and 0 bases, in that order; junction bases with no gene match: 5. Germline V gene sequence: CDR1 SGHRS, CDR2 YFSETQ. There are 16 residues in the CDR3. The CDR3 coding sequence is TGCGCCAGCAGCAGTACTAGCGGGGTTAGCACAGATACGCAGTATTTT. Encoded protein: CASSSTSGVSTDTQYF.

This rearrangement joins TRBV7-2 to TRBJ2-7; the match to TRBD2 covers 7 bases. Germline lookup yields CDR1 SGHTA and CDR2 FQGNSA. The trim removed 5 bases at V and 3 bases at J, leaving 16 bases unmatched. The CDR3 consists of 17 residues. The CDR3 protein is CASSPNLGGLTNYEQYF. The CDR3 region has the DNA TGTGCCAGCAGCCCCAACCTTGGGGGACTAACAAACTACGAGCAGTACTTC.

V and J are TRBV6-5 and TRBJ2-7; a possible D gene is TRBD2 (6 bases). This CDR3 is 15 amino acids long. Trimming cost V 2 bases and J 2 bases, with 13 bases left between them. Germline values: CDR1 MNHEY, CDR2 SVGAGI. CDR3 residues: CASSYTRDFTYEQYF. DNA of the CDR3: TGTGCCAGCAGTTACACCCGGGACTTTACCTACGAGCAGTACTTC.

The chain combines TRBV7-2 with TRBJ2-3, with 9 nucleotides matching TRBD2. The CDR3 length is 17 residues. Germline-derived CDR1 and CDR2 are SGHTA and FQGNSA. The V gene end was trimmed by 5 bases and the J gene end by 0 bases; junction bases not matched to a gene: 9. The CDR3 nucleotides are TGTGCCAGCAGCCCACGGCCCGGGACTAGCAGCACAGATACGCAGTATTTT. Protein product: CASSPRPGTSSTDTQYF.

This sequence joins TRBV6-5 and TRBJ2-7; D perhaps matches TRBD1 (5 bases). V gave up 2 bases and J gave up 2 bases, with 10 bases separating them. This CDR3 region has 14 residues. The germline CDR1 and CDR2 sequences are MNHEY and SVGAGI. CDR3 nucleotides: TGTGCCAGCAGTTACAGCCAGGGAACCTACGAGCAGTACTTC. This encodes CASSYSQGTYEQYF.

The chain is built from TRBV7-8 and TRBJ2-3; maybe TRBD2 (5 bases). The length of the CDR3 is 17 residues. With 0 bases removed from V and 4 bases from J, the gap between germline ends came to 17 bases. The germline V gene encodes CDR1 SGHVS and CDR2 FQNEAQ. CDR3 sequence reads: CASSLASGFYIPDTQYF. CDR3 DNA sequence: TGTGCCAGCAGCTTAGCGTCGGGATTTTATATCCCAGATACGCAGTATTTT.

This clone turned up a few times. V is TRBV7-2 and J is TRBJ2-5, with D possibly matching TRBD2 (6 bases). CDR1 and CDR2 (germline): SGHTA, FQGNSA. Trimming cost V 1 base and J 2 bases, with 23 bases left between them. The CDR3 runs 19 residues. CDR3 coding DNA: TGTGCCAGCAGCTTAGTCGTACTAGCACAAGATAAACTTCAAGAGACCCAGTACTTC. It is translated as CASSLVVLAQDKLQETQYF.

The CDR3 reads CASSPPSGQGGYGYTF. The CDR3 region has the DNA TGTGCCAGCTCACCACCGTCGGGACAGGGGGGCTATGGCTACACCTTC. V gene TRBV18 combines with J gene TRBJ1-2; 11 bases are shared with TRBD1. Germline V lookup: CDR1 KGHSH, CDR2 LQKENI. The CDR3 runs to 16 residues. V shed 0 bases and J 4 bases; nucleotides not matched to a gene: 4. Variable domain in full (rest from reference TRBV18 and TRBJ1-2): NAGVMQNPRHLVRRRGQEARLRCSPMKGHSHVYWYRQLPEEGLKFMVYLQKENIIDESGMPKERFSAEFPKEGPSILRIQQVVRGDSAAYFCASSPPSGQGGYGYTFGSGTRLTVV.

The chain combines TRBV6-2 or TRBV6-3 with TRBJ2-7, with D tentatively TRBD2 (6 bases). V was shortened by 2 bases and J by 4 bases, with 15 bases between the two germline ends. The germline V gene encodes CDR1 MNHEY and CDR2 SVGEGT. The CDR3 consists of 15 residues. CDR3 in DNA: TGTGCCAGCAGTTACCCCGGGACGGGAGTTTACGAGCAGTACTTC. This translates into CASSYPGTGVYEQYF.